This passage covers 27 T cell receptor beta chains from one sample sequenced in a study of blood T cells in healthy people across ages. Then a second PCR, running about 6 to 11 cycles, was carried out with a sample-barcoded 5' primer and a J-beta primer mix. TCRdb fed the 5' RACE reads into MiXCR, producing one record per CDR3 protein. The sample lists approximately 2,000,000 distinct CDR3 sequences; 35% to 50% were seen once. Material for sequencing was blood. The receptor source for this set is a human donor in good health.

Concerning this clonotype: At one end, the junction sequence differs from germline, possibly due to a read error. The chain links TRBV7-2 to TRBJ2-3; D is uncertain. The CDR3 runs 12 residues. Germline V gene sequence: CDR1 SGHTA, CDR2 FQGNSA. The CDR3 region has the DNA TGTGCCCGCAGCCGCCCCACAGATACGCAGTATTTT. It encodes CARSRPTDTQYF.

The chain employs TRBV10-3 and TRBJ2-3, with D perhaps matching TRBD2 (5 bases). CDR3 length: 14 amino acids. V was trimmed by 0 bases and J by 3 bases, leaving 7 bases between them. Per the germline V gene, CDR1 is ENHRY and CDR2 is SYGVKD. CDR3 sequence (DNA): TGTGCCATCAGTGAGTCTCTAGCAACAGATACGCAGTATTTT. Protein product: CAISESLATDTQYF.

The chain couples TRBV6-2 or TRBV6-3 to TRBJ2-6; D is perhaps TRBD1 (6 bases). Trimming removed 10 bases from V and 2 bases from J, with 18 bases in between. Germline V lookup: CDR1 MNHEY, CDR2 SVGEGT. The CDR3 extends over 16 amino acids. Written as DNA, the CDR3 is TGTGCCATCAGGGGCGCCGACGGCACTGGGGCCAACGTCCTGACTTTC. Amino acids: CAIRGADGTGANVLTF.

This clonotype has just a few counts. This chain connects TRBV4-1 to TRBJ2-4, with TRBD2 matching 11 bases. From germline, CDR1 is MGHRA and CDR2 YSYEKL. The CDR3 totals 17 residues. Losses at the gene ends were 4 bases for V and 7 bases for J; bases not matched to a gene: 12. CDR3 loop: CASSPGVAGGSRNIQYF. For the CDR3, the DNA is TGCGCCAGCAGCCCCGGGGTAGCGGGGGGGTCTAGGAACATTCAGTACTTC.

As for this clonotype: At one end the junction does not follow the germline gene, possibly because of a read error. V and J are TRBV12-3 or TRBV12-4 and TRBJ2-5, with 12 bases aligning to TRBD2. The CDR3 runs to 15 residues. CDR3 bases: TGTGCCGGCAGACGACTAGCGGGGGCAGGAGAGACCCAGTACTTC. Translation gives CAGRRLAGAGETQYF.

The J gene is TRBJ2-7, the V gene TRBV20-1; 12 nucleotides agree with TRBD2. CDR1 is DFQATT and CDR2 is SNEGSKA in the germline V gene (reference sequence). The CDR3 sequence is 15 residues long. The V and J ends lost 1 base and 7 bases, in that order; junction bases with no gene match: 8. The CDR3 loop reads CSARVGLAGIGEQYF. CDR3 DNA: TGCAGTGCTAGAGTTGGACTAGCGGGGATCGGGGAGCAGTACTTC.

The V and J genes are TRBV28 and TRBJ1-4; TRBD1 matches 7 bases. V was pared by 4 bases and J by 8 bases, with 10 bases of the junction left unmatched. CDR3 length: 15 amino acids. Germline-derived CDR1 and CDR2 are MDHEN and SYDVKM. CDR3 amino acids: CASSSTREGAEKLFF. CDR3 DNA: TGTGCCAGCAGTTCCACGCGAGAGGGGGCAGAAAAACTGTTTTTT.

The rearrangement uses TRBV2 and TRBJ1-2, with D unclear. Trimming stripped 6 bases from V and 4 bases from J, with 18 bases between. The CDR3 is made up of 15 amino acids. The germline V gene has CDR1 SNHLY and CDR2 FYNNEI. The CDR3 region has the DNA TGTGCCAGCAGCGCAACATCGTTGGTGGGCTATGGCTACACCTTC. As protein: CASSATSLVGYGYTF.

The chain carries TRBV12-3 or TRBV12-4 and TRBJ1-4; D not resolved. Trimming removed 1 base at V and 0 bases at J, with 15 bases between. The CDR3 loop spans 18 amino acids. This CDR3 reads CASSLDWVDEATNEKLFF. The CDR3, as DNA: TGTGCCAGCAGTTTAGATTGGGTAGATGAAGCAACTAATGAAAAACTGTTTTTT.

This chain joins TRBV7-9 and TRBJ1-1; D is undetermined. Trimming removed 3 bases at V and 6 bases at J, with 14 bases between. This CDR3 is 14 amino acids long. In germline, CDR1 is SEHNR, CDR2 FQNEAQ (reference sequence). CDR3 DNA: TGTGCCAGCAGCTTTCCAGGTTTAGCCGCTGAAGCTTTCTTT. Residues: CASSFPGLAAEAFF.

V and J are TRBV29-1 and TRBJ2-7; D perhaps matches TRBD1 (6 bases). Germline V CDR1 and CDR2: SQVTM, ANQGSEA. The V end lost 6 bases, the J end lost 6 bases, and 15 bases lay between the germline ends. The CDR3 extends over 12 amino acids. The CDR3 region is CSVATGTAEQYF. The CDR3 DNA reads TGCAGCGTGGCTACAGGGACGGCCGAGCAGTACTTC.

The chain combines TRBV7-2 with TRBJ2-7; TRBD1 might be the D (6 bases). The ends were cut back, 5 bases at V and 1 base at J, with 18 bases in the middle. The CDR3 runs to 16 residues. In germline, CDR1 is SGHTA, CDR2 FQGNSA. The CDR3 nucleotides are TGTGCCAGCAGCCGTTCGGACAGCTCGCCGTCCTACGAGCAGTACTTC. Translated, it gives CASSRSDSSPSYEQYF.

This clonotype was detected only a few times. V usage is TRBV5-6 and J usage is TRBJ2-7; a possible D gene is TRBD1 (9 bases). There are 16 residues in the CDR3. Trimming left V 1 base short and J 6 bases short, with 20 bases between. The germline CDR1 and CDR2 sequences are SGHDT and YYEEEE. The CDR3 region has the DNA TGTGCCAGCAGCTTGTACCCACAGGGGGCGGGGGGCGAGCAGTACTTC. Residues: CASSLYPQGAGGEQYF.

The DNA of the CDR3 is TGTGCCAGCAGCTTAGAGATATCGGGGACCCAGTACTTC. Translating it yields CASSLEISGTQYF. The rearrangement links TRBV7-9 to TRBJ2-5; the D is unclear. Germline CDR1 SEHNR, CDR2 FQNEAQ (reference sequence). This CDR3 contains 13 residues. Deletions cut 1 base from V and 7 bases from J, with 10 bases between.

This chain uses TRBV3-1 with TRBJ2-7; the D is unclear. The germline gives CDR1 LGHDT, CDR2 YNNKEL (reference sequence). Trimming removed 2 bases from V and 1 base from J, with 9 bases in between. This CDR3 is built from 14 residues. DNA for the CDR3: TGTGCCAGCAGCCAATTGGCCAATTCCTACGAGCAGTACTTC. The encoded protein is CASSQLANSYEQYF.

J is TRBJ2-1 and V is TRBV4-3, with no clear D. Per germline, CDR1 LGHNA and CDR2 YSLEER. This CDR3 is built from 13 residues. Trimming stripped 3 bases from V and 8 bases from J, with 11 bases between. In nucleotides, the CDR3 is TGCGCCAGCAGCCAGCGTTCGGGCGATGAGCAGTTCTTC. This codes for CASSQRSGDEQFF.

V is TRBV7-9 and J is TRBJ1-1, with D hard to call. From germline, CDR1 is SEHNR and CDR2 FQNEAQ (reference sequence). Trimming left V 7 bases short and J 1 base short, with 16 bases between. The CDR3 sequence is 15 residues long. Here the CDR3 reads CASTPSKTGNTEAFF. CDR3 nucleotides: TGTGCCAGCACGCCTTCAAAGACGGGGAACACTGAAGCTTTCTTT.

The chain links TRBV7-2 to TRBJ2-2; no reliable D call. The CDR3 runs 19 residues. Germline CDR1 and CDR2: SGHTA and FQGNSA. V was cut by 0 bases and J by 2 bases, with 19 bases left in between. Here the CDR3 reads CASSLAAHGYPQNTGELFF. The CDR3 nucleotides are TGTGCCAGCAGCTTAGCTGCCCACGGGTACCCACAAAACACCGGGGAGCTGTTTTTT.

The chain employs TRBV20-1 and TRBJ2-3; D not certain. The CDR3 is 14 amino acids. The ends were cut back, 6 bases at V and 4 bases at J, with 17 bases in the middle. Looked up from germline, CDR1 is DFQATT and CDR2 is SNEGSKA (reference sequence). Here the CDR3 reads CSATGPQRADTQYF. CDR3 in DNA: TGCAGTGCCACCGGACCCCAAAGGGCAGATACGCAGTATTTT.

The rearrangement joins TRBV2 to TRBJ1-6; D is ambiguous. CDR3 length equals 16 residues. V shed 1 base and J shed 9 bases, with 16 bases lying between them. CDR1 is SNHLY and CDR2 is FYNNEI in the germline V gene. CDR3 nucleotides: TGTGCCAGCAGTGAAGTCCAGGCCTCCCTGATTTCACCCCTCCACTTT. Its protein is CASSEVQASLISPLHF. Full variable domain (rest looked up from reference TRBV2 and TRBJ1-6): EPEVTQTPSHQVTQMGQEVILRCVPISNHLYFYWYRQILGQKVEFLVSFYNNEISEKSEIFDDQFSVERPDGSNFTLKIRSTKLEDSAMYFCASSEVQASLISPLHFGNGTRLTVT.

The CDR3 is CASSQTSGGEQYF. The CDR3 DNA follows: TGTGCCAGCAGCCAGACTAGCGGGGGCGAGCAGTACTTC. The chain carries TRBV3-1 and TRBJ2-7; TRBD2 matches at 12 bases. Germline V gives CDR1 LGHDT, CDR2 YNNKEL (reference sequence). V dropped 3 bases and J dropped 6; count of bases not matched to a gene: 0. This CDR3 comprises 13 residues.

The chain joins TRBV6-2 or TRBV6-3 to TRBJ2-1, with TRBD2 matching over 7 bases. The V gene end was trimmed by 4 bases and the J gene end by 9 bases; junction bases not matched to a gene: 15. The CDR3 spans 16 residues. CDR1 is MNHEY, CDR2 SVGEGT, per germline. CDR3 residues: CASSSRAGLSEGEQFF. CDR3 in DNA: TGTGCCAGCAGTTCTCGAGCGGGACTTTCCGAGGGTGAGCAGTTCTTC.

The rearrangement joins TRBV20-1 to TRBJ2-5, with 10 bases that match TRBD2. Per germline, CDR1 DFQATT and CDR2 SNEGSKA (reference sequence). Trimming removed 0 bases from V and 4 bases from J; junction bases left unmatched: 5. This CDR3 has 15 residues. In nucleotides, the CDR3 is TGCAGTGCTAGAGATCTGGTAGCGGGGGGAGAGACCCAGTACTTC. Encoded protein: CSARDLVAGGETQYF.

Only a few counts were recorded for this clonotype. The rearrangement joins TRBV9 to TRBJ2-1; maybe TRBD1 (7 bases). With 2 bases removed from V and 3 bases from J, the gap between germline ends came to 15 bases. The CDR3 covers 16 residues. From germline, CDR1 is SGDLS and CDR2 YYNGEE. CDR3 nucleotides: TGTGCCAGCAGCGTCAACGGGCAGGGGGGCTACAATGAGCAGTTCTTC. Its protein is CASSVNGQGGYNEQFF.

Comments on this clonotype: The junction departs from germline at one end; a sequencing error may be responsible. The rearrangement uses TRBV13 and TRBJ2-4; possibly TRBD2 for D (5 bases). The end of the DNA fits TRBJ2-7 better, so the J call may be wrong. Germline V gives CDR1 PRHDT, CDR2 FYEKMQ (reference sequence). This CDR3 region has 13 residues. As DNA, the CDR3 is TGTGTCAGCAGCTTCGGACTGGTTTCCGAGCAGTACTTC. Its translation is CVSSFGLVSEQYF.

With respect to this clonotype: One end of the junction fails to match germline, which may point to a read error. This chain links TRBV5-1 with TRBJ2-7, with TRBD1 identical over 11 bases. The CDR3 covers 15 residues. Germline loops: CDR1 SGHRS, CDR2 YFSETQ. CDR3: CACSLGQGVSYEQYF. As DNA, the CDR3 is TGCGCCTGCAGTCTGGGACAGGGGGTGTCCTACGAGCAGTACTTC.

Notes on this clonotype: A much bigger clone sits one base away, suggesting this may be a read error. The chain carries TRBV28 and TRBJ2-4, with D possibly called TRBD1 or TRBD2 (5 bases each). This CDR3 is 13 amino acids long. Germline CDR1 is MDHEN and CDR2 is SYDVKM. The CDR3 sequence: CAGSLAGRDIQYF. CDR3 DNA sequence: TGTGCCGGCAGTTTAGCAGGGCGGGACATTCAGTACTTC.